The rows below give T cell receptor beta chains drawn from one sample of a study of shared T cell receptors in the human thymus. Measured with immunoSEQ multiplex PCR; TCRdb has only the in-frame clones, and not every one. Among 450,000 to 650,000 clones listed, about 84% were seen once. These data also featured in a second study, about human thymus T cells.

What was sequenced was thymocytes. The source of these receptors is a boy under two years old with a congenital heart defect. CDR3s include the opening cysteine and the closing phenylalanine or tryptophan. The order of the fields is CDR3 DNA, CDR3 protein, V gene, CDR3 length, D gene, J gene, clone size. D genes are given only for firm matches. Clone size is not always given. Where it is, it says once, few, many or a class for expanded clones.

CDR3 DNA: TGTGCCAGCAGCGGCGAGGGTGGCCCCTCCTACGAGCAGTACTTC
CDR3 protein: CASSGEGGPSYEQYF
V gene: TRBV7-9
CDR3 length: 15
D gene: .
J gene: TRBJ2-7
clone size: few

CDR3 DNA: TGTGCCAGTTTTGGGGCTAGCGGGAGGATCCTTTCAAGCACAGATACGCAGTATTTT
CDR3 protein: CASFGASGRILSSTDTQYF
V gene: TRBV27
CDR3 length: 19
D gene: TRBD2
J gene: TRBJ2-3
clone size: .

CDR3 DNA: TGTGCCAGCAGCCAGCATCGACACCGGGAGTTACCCTACAATGAGCAGTTCTTC
CDR3 protein: CASSQHRHRELPYNEQFF
V gene: TRBV4-2
CDR3 length: 18
D gene: .
J gene: TRBJ2-1
clone size: .

CDR3 DNA: TGTGCCAGCAGCGGAGACTTAAGGTCTGAAGCTTTCTTT
CDR3 protein: CASSGDLRSEAFF
V gene: TRBV25-1
CDR3 length: 13
D gene: .
J gene: TRBJ1-1
clone size: .

CDR3 DNA: TGTGCCAGCAGCTTAGCGCCCCTCAGGGGGAACCACAATGAGCAGTTCTTC
CDR3 protein: CASSLAPLRGNHNEQFF
V gene: TRBV7-2
CDR3 length: 17
D gene: TRBD1
J gene: TRBJ2-1
clone size: few

CDR3 DNA: TGTGCCAGCAGTGGGCCGGGGGGCACAGATACGCAGTATTTT
CDR3 protein: CASSGPGGTDTQYF
V gene: TRBV2
CDR3 length: 14
D gene: .
J gene: TRBJ2-3
clone size: .

CDR3 DNA: TGTGCCAGCAGCCCGGACAGGGGAAACTATGGCTACACCTTC
CDR3 protein: CASSPDRGNYGYTF
V gene: TRBV5-5
CDR3 length: 14
D gene: TRBD1
J gene: TRBJ1-2
clone size: .

CDR3 DNA: TGTGCCAGCAGCCAAGTAGGGATCGGGGCGCAGTATTTT
CDR3 protein: CASSQVGIGAQYF
V gene: TRBV4-2
CDR3 length: 13
D gene: .
J gene: TRBJ2-3
clone size: .

CDR3 DNA: TGCGCCAGCAGCTTGCGGACTAGCGGGAGAGACGTCCCAGATACGCAGTATTTT
CDR3 protein: CASSLRTSGRDVPDTQYF
V gene: TRBV5-1
CDR3 length: 18
D gene: TRBD2
J gene: TRBJ2-3
clone size: .

CDR3 DNA: TGTGCCAGCAGTGAAGGACTAGCGGGAAGAGGCAATGAGCAGTTCTTC
CDR3 protein: CASSEGLAGRGNEQFF
V gene: TRBV2
CDR3 length: 16
D gene: TRBD2
J gene: TRBJ2-1
clone size: .

CDR3 DNA: TGTGCCAGCAGTGACCGCGGAGGGGAGCAGTACTTC
CDR3 protein: CASSDRGGEQYF
V gene: TRBV6-1
CDR3 length: 12
D gene: .
J gene: TRBJ2-7
clone size: .

CDR3 DNA: TGTGCCAGCTCACCCGGGACAGGGTACGAGCAGTACTTC
CDR3 protein: CASSPGTGYEQYF
V gene: TRBV18
CDR3 length: 13
D gene: TRBD1
J gene: TRBJ2-7
clone size: few

CDR3 DNA: TGTGCCAGCAGCTTTAAAACAGGGCCGAACACTGAAGCTTTCTTT
CDR3 protein: CASSFKTGPNTEAFF
V gene: TRBV5-8
CDR3 length: 15
D gene: .
J gene: TRBJ1-1
clone size: .

CDR3 DNA: TGTGCCAGCAGTCGGGACAGGGGGCCCACTAATGAAAAACTGTTTTTT
CDR3 protein: CASSRDRGPTNEKLFF
V gene: TRBV28
CDR3 length: 16
D gene: TRBD1
J gene: TRBJ1-4
clone size: .

CDR3 DNA: TGTGCCAGCAGTTTAGGGACAGGAGCCTACGAGCAGTACTTC
CDR3 protein: CASSLGTGAYEQYF
V gene: TRBV28
CDR3 length: 14
D gene: TRBD1
J gene: TRBJ2-7
clone size: once

CDR3 DNA: TGTGCCAGCAGCCAACCCGACTCCGGGACAGGGGCCAACTACGAGCAGTACTTC
CDR3 protein: CASSQPDSGTGANYEQYF
V gene: TRBV7-9
CDR3 length: 18
D gene: TRBD1
J gene: TRBJ2-7
clone size: .

CDR3 DNA: TGTGCCAGCAGCGCTTTCAAGCGGCACCCCTACGAGCAGTACTTC
CDR3 protein: CASSAFKRHPYEQYF
V gene: TRBV7-8
CDR3 length: 15
D gene: .
J gene: TRBJ2-7
clone size: .

CDR3 DNA: TGTGCCTGGATGAATTCCGGGACTGCTTTAAATGAGCAGTTCTTC
CDR3 protein: CAWMNSGTALNEQFF
V gene: TRBV30
CDR3 length: 15
D gene: .
J gene: TRBJ2-1
clone size: .

CDR3 DNA: TGTGCCAGCAGCCAAGAGAGTACCCCGACAGGGGAAACTAATGAAAAACTGTTTTTT
CDR3 protein: CASSQESTPTGETNEKLFF
V gene: TRBV4-2
CDR3 length: 19
D gene: TRBD1
J gene: TRBJ1-4
clone size: few

CDR3 DNA: TGCGCCAGCAGGGGGAAACTAGCGGGGGCCCACTACGAGCAGTACTTC
CDR3 protein: CASRGKLAGAHYEQYF
V gene: TRBV5-1
CDR3 length: 16
D gene: TRBD2
J gene: TRBJ2-7
clone size: .

CDR3 DNA: TGTGCCAGCAGTGAGGGCTCGAGAGCTAGCACAGATACGCAGTATTTT
CDR3 protein: CASSEGSRASTDTQYF
V gene: TRBV2
CDR3 length: 16
D gene: .
J gene: TRBJ2-3
clone size: .

CDR3 DNA: TGTGCCTGGAGTCCCCCCCTCGGGGATCACTATGGCTACACCTTC
CDR3 protein: CAWSPPLGDHYGYTF
V gene: TRBV30
CDR3 length: 15
D gene: .
J gene: TRBJ1-2
clone size: once

CDR3 DNA: TGCGCCAGCAGCTACCCAGGCGGGAGGGGTAATGAGCAGTTCTTC
CDR3 protein: CASSYPGGRGNEQFF
V gene: TRBV5-1
CDR3 length: 15
D gene: TRBD2
J gene: TRBJ2-1
clone size: .

CDR3 DNA: TGCAGCGTTCCCAACTCTTCAGGGTCCGCAGACACCGGGGAGCTGTTTTTT
CDR3 protein: CSVPNSSGSADTGELFF
V gene: TRBV29-1
CDR3 length: 17
D gene: .
J gene: TRBJ2-2
clone size: .

CDR3 DNA: TGTGCCTGGAGTGTACCGTTCACAGACTATTGGAATCAGCCCCAGCATTTT
CDR3 protein: CAWSVPFTDYWNQPQHF
V gene: TRBV30
CDR3 length: 17
D gene: .
J gene: TRBJ1-5
clone size: once

CDR3 DNA: TGCAGCGTTGCACAAGACTATGGCTACACCTTC
CDR3 protein: CSVAQDYGYTF
V gene: TRBV29-1
CDR3 length: 11
D gene: .
J gene: TRBJ1-2
clone size: .

CDR3 DNA: TGTGCCAGCAGCTTAGGGACTAGCGGGAGGGTAGAGAACAATGAGCAGTTCTTC
CDR3 protein: CASSLGTSGRVENNEQFF
V gene: TRBV7-6
CDR3 length: 18
D gene: TRBD2
J gene: TRBJ2-1
clone size: .

CDR3 DNA: TGTGCCAGTTTCGGGCAGGATGCCGCGGAGGGGTATGGCTACACCTTC
CDR3 protein: CASFGQDAAEGYGYTF
V gene: TRBV19
CDR3 length: 16
D gene: .
J gene: TRBJ1-2
clone size: .

CDR3 DNA: TGTGCCAGCAGCCAGGGACAGGGTGACCGCGAGCAGTACTTC
CDR3 protein: CASSQGQGDREQYF
V gene: TRBV9
CDR3 length: 14
D gene: TRBD1
J gene: TRBJ2-7
clone size: .

CDR3 DNA: TGCGCCAGCAGCCAAGACCCACAGCGGGAGGCGGGTAATGAGCAGTTCTTC
CDR3 protein: CASSQDPQREAGNEQFF
V gene: TRBV4-1
CDR3 length: 17
D gene: TRBD2
J gene: TRBJ2-1
clone size: .

CDR3 DNA: TGCAGTGCTACTCTGGGCGTCGAGCAGTACTTC
CDR3 protein: CSATLGVEQYF
V gene: TRBV20-1
CDR3 length: 11
D gene: .
J gene: TRBJ2-7
clone size: few

CDR3 DNA: TGTGCCAGCAGCGCCACTCTAGCCGTTCCCTCCACAGATACGCAGTATTTT
CDR3 protein: CASSATLAVPSTDTQYF
V gene: TRBV9
CDR3 length: 17
D gene: .
J gene: TRBJ2-3
clone size: .

CDR3 DNA: TGTGCCACCAGCATACAACAGTCACCCTCCCCCGGTCCAACTAATGAAAAACTGTTTTTT
CDR3 protein: CATSIQQSPSPGPTNEKLFF
V gene: TRBV15
CDR3 length: 20
D gene: .
J gene: TRBJ1-4
clone size: .

CDR3 DNA: TGTGCCAGCAGCCCCGGGACTAGCGGGAGTAGTGCCGGGGAGCTGTTTTTT
CDR3 protein: CASSPGTSGSSAGELFF
V gene: TRBV9
CDR3 length: 17
D gene: TRBD2
J gene: TRBJ2-2
clone size: .

CDR3 DNA: TGCGCCAGCAGCCAAGATCTGGGTAGCAGCCCTCCGAACACCGGGGAGCTGTTTTTT
CDR3 protein: CASSQDLGSSPPNTGELFF
V gene: TRBV4-3
CDR3 length: 19
D gene: .
J gene: TRBJ2-2
clone size: .

CDR3 DNA: TGTGCCAGCGGCCCGGGACAGCCCGTCAATCAGCCCCAGCATTTT
CDR3 protein: CASGPGQPVNQPQHF
V gene: TRBV27
CDR3 length: 15
D gene: TRBD1
J gene: TRBJ1-5
clone size: .